Listed below are T cell receptor beta chains from one sample, sequenced in a study of blood T cell repertoires in COVID-19. Here immunoSEQ multiplex PCR was the method, and the copy in TCRdb shows in-frame clones only, minus some. The sample holds roughly 350,000 clones; roughly 90% are singletons and the top ten take more than 5.5%. The sequenced sample was peripheral blood. These receptors all stem from a woman aged 70 to 79 with COVID-19, enrolled during active disease. The CDR3 runs from the conserved cysteine through the conserved F or W. A D gene is named only where the DNA matches it firmly. Clone sizes are given selectively: once, few, many, or a class where the clone is expanded.

cdr3_aa: CASSGEGQGYDEDYGYTF
cdr3_nt: TGTGCCAGCAGCGGGGAAGGACAGGGGTATGATGAGGACTATGGCTACACCTTC
v_call: TRBV7-6
clone_size: -
j_call: TRBJ1-2
d_call: TRBD1

cdr3_aa: CASSPSREEQYF
cdr3_nt: TGTGCCAGCTCACCCTCCCGGGAGGAGCAGTACTTC
v_call: TRBV18
clone_size: -
j_call: TRBJ2-7
d_call: -

cdr3_aa: CASSLASGGASDTQYF
cdr3_nt: TGCGCCAGCAGCTTGGCCAGCGGGGGGGCGTCAGATACGCAGTATTTT
v_call: TRBV5-1
clone_size: -
j_call: TRBJ2-3
d_call: TRBD2

cdr3_aa: CAISESWDIYGYTF
cdr3_nt: TGTGCCATCAGTGAGTCCTGGGACATATATGGCTACACCTTC
v_call: TRBV10-3
clone_size: -
j_call: TRBJ1-2
d_call: -

cdr3_aa: CASSRRNPGDTGELFF
cdr3_nt: TGTGCCAGCAGCCGCCGAAACCCCGGGGACACCGGGGAGCTGTTTTTT
v_call: TRBV3-1/TRBV3-2
clone_size: -
j_call: TRBJ2-2
d_call: -

cdr3_aa: CASSETQGGASEAFF
cdr3_nt: TGTGCCAGCAGCGAGACACAGGGAGGGGCGTCTGAAGCTTTCTTT
v_call: TRBV9
clone_size: -
j_call: TRBJ1-1
d_call: -

cdr3_aa: CASSSGQSSYEQYF
cdr3_nt: TGCGCCAGCAGCTCCGGACAGTCCTCCTACGAGCAGTACTTC
v_call: TRBV5-1
clone_size: once
j_call: TRBJ2-7
d_call: -

cdr3_aa: CASRGDRLLNNSPLHF
cdr3_nt: TGTGCCAGCCGAGGAGACAGGCTACTTAATAATTCACCCCTCCACTTT
v_call: TRBV27
clone_size: -
j_call: TRBJ1-6
d_call: -

cdr3_aa: CASSQETGIYGYTF
cdr3_nt: TGCGCCAGCAGCCAAGAGACAGGAATCTATGGCTACACCTTC
v_call: TRBV4-1
clone_size: few
j_call: TRBJ1-2
d_call: -

cdr3_aa: CASSLDTGVGRDTQYF
cdr3_nt: TGTGCCAGCAGCTTAGATACAGGCGTCGGGCGGGATACGCAGTATTTT
v_call: TRBV11-3
clone_size: -
j_call: TRBJ2-3
d_call: -

cdr3_aa: CASSFAGGNEQFF
cdr3_nt: TGCGCCAGCAGTTTCGCGGGGGGTAATGAGCAGTTCTTC
v_call: TRBV10-1
clone_size: -
j_call: TRBJ2-1
d_call: TRBD2

cdr3_aa: CASSEKTGYNSPLHF
cdr3_nt: TGTGCCAGCAGCGAAAAAACAGGTTATAATTCACCCCTCCACTTT
v_call: TRBV5-4
clone_size: -
j_call: TRBJ1-6
d_call: -

cdr3_aa: CASSDNVGASALHF
cdr3_nt: TGTGCCAGCAGTGACAATGTTGGGGCCTCGGCCCTCCACTTT
v_call: TRBV6-4
clone_size: -
j_call: TRBJ1-6
d_call: -

cdr3_aa: CASSEPPGQGKNEQFF
cdr3_nt: TGTGCCAGCAGTGAACCACCGGGACAGGGAAAAAATGAGCAGTTCTTC
v_call: TRBV6-1
clone_size: -
j_call: TRBJ2-1
d_call: TRBD1

cdr3_aa: CASSVTVNTEAFF
cdr3_nt: TGTGCCAGCAGCGTGACAGTGAACACTGAAGCTTTCTTT
v_call: TRBV9
clone_size: -
j_call: TRBJ1-1
d_call: -

cdr3_aa: CASSYSAGTAGNTIYF
cdr3_nt: TGTGCCAGCAGTTACTCCGCAGGGACAGCTGGAAACACCATATATTTT
v_call: TRBV6-5
clone_size: -
j_call: TRBJ1-3
d_call: TRBD1

cdr3_aa: CAWSLGGSSYEQYF
cdr3_nt: TGTGCCTGGAGCCTAGGCGGCAGCTCCTACGAGCAGTACTTC
v_call: TRBV30
clone_size: -
j_call: TRBJ2-7
d_call: -

cdr3_aa: CASSLRTDQAFF
cdr3_nt: TGTGCCAGCAGCCTACGGACAGATCAAGCTTTCTTT
v_call: TRBV3-1/TRBV3-2
clone_size: once
j_call: TRBJ1-1
d_call: -

cdr3_aa: CASSTSRDRTVNEQFF
cdr3_nt: TGTGCCAGCAGCACAAGCCGGGACAGGACGGTCAATGAGCAGTTCTTC
v_call: TRBV2
clone_size: -
j_call: TRBJ2-1
d_call: TRBD1

cdr3_aa: CASSLQTSGARQETQYF
cdr3_nt: TGCGCCAGCAGCTTGCAGACTAGCGGGGCTCGTCAAGAGACCCAGTACTTC
v_call: TRBV5-1
clone_size: -
j_call: TRBJ2-5
d_call: TRBD2

cdr3_aa: CAPGLTIIAEAFF
cdr3_nt: TGTGCCCCAGGTCTGACAATCATCGCTGAAGCTTTCTTT
v_call: TRBV24-1
clone_size: -
j_call: TRBJ1-1
d_call: -

cdr3_aa: CSVARDSYEQYF
cdr3_nt: TGCAGCGTAGCCAGGGACTCCTACGAGCAGTACTTC
v_call: TRBV29-1
clone_size: -
j_call: TRBJ2-7
d_call: -

cdr3_aa: CASSLRQYNEQFF
cdr3_nt: TGTGCCAGCAGTTTACGACAGTACAATGAGCAGTTCTTC
v_call: TRBV12-3/TRBV12-4
clone_size: -
j_call: TRBJ2-1
d_call: -

cdr3_aa: CASSLEQPKYEQYF
cdr3_nt: TGCGCCAGCAGCTTGGAACAGCCAAAATACGAGCAGTACTTC
v_call: TRBV5-1
clone_size: -
j_call: TRBJ2-7
d_call: -

cdr3_aa: CAWFPPHGREALHF
cdr3_nt: TGTGCCTGGTTCCCCCCACACGGCCGGGAGGCCCTCCACTTT
v_call: TRBV30
clone_size: -
j_call: TRBJ1-6
d_call: -

cdr3_aa: CASSRGLAGLENEQFF
cdr3_nt: TGTGCCAGCAGCCGCGGACTAGCGGGTTTAGAGAATGAGCAGTTCTTC
v_call: TRBV3-1/TRBV3-2
clone_size: -
j_call: TRBJ2-1
d_call: TRBD2

cdr3_aa: CASSYRGTGGNTIYF
cdr3_nt: TGTGCCAGCAGCTACAGGGGGACAGGTGGAAACACCATATATTTT
v_call: TRBV27
clone_size: few
j_call: TRBJ1-3
d_call: TRBD1

cdr3_aa: CATRTSGDVDTQYF
cdr3_nt: TGTGCCACCAGAACGAGCGGGGACGTAGATACGCAGTATTTT
v_call: TRBV24-1
clone_size: -
j_call: TRBJ2-3
d_call: TRBD2

cdr3_aa: CASSFGQGGYGYTF
cdr3_nt: TGTGCCAGCAGCTTCGGACAGGGGGGATATGGCTACACCTTC
v_call: TRBV7-9
clone_size: -
j_call: TRBJ1-2
d_call: TRBD1

cdr3_aa: CASSGEYNEQFF
cdr3_nt: TGTGCCAGCAGTGGAGAGTACAATGAGCAGTTCTTC
v_call: TRBV2
clone_size: -
j_call: TRBJ2-1
d_call: -

cdr3_aa: CASAHRDRGLELAGDSYEQYF
cdr3_nt: TGTGCTAGTGCCCACCGGGACAGGGGGCTGGAGCTAGCGGGGGACTCCTACGAGCAGTACTTC
v_call: TRBV12-5
clone_size: -
j_call: TRBJ2-7
d_call: TRBD1

cdr3_aa: CASGFLAGGLQDTQYF
cdr3_nt: TGTGCTAGTGGTTTTTTAGCGGGGGGGCTTCAAGATACGCAGTATTTT
v_call: TRBV12-5
clone_size: -
j_call: TRBJ2-3
d_call: TRBD2

cdr3_aa: CATSQGQGDYEQYF
cdr3_nt: TGTGCCACCAGCCAGGGACAGGGGGACTACGAGCAGTACTTC
v_call: TRBV24-1
clone_size: -
j_call: TRBJ2-7
d_call: TRBD1

cdr3_aa: CASSQWMGSNQPQHF
cdr3_nt: TGCGCCAGCAGCCAATGGATGGGCAGCAATCAGCCCCAGCATTTT
v_call: TRBV4-3
clone_size: few
j_call: TRBJ1-5
d_call: -